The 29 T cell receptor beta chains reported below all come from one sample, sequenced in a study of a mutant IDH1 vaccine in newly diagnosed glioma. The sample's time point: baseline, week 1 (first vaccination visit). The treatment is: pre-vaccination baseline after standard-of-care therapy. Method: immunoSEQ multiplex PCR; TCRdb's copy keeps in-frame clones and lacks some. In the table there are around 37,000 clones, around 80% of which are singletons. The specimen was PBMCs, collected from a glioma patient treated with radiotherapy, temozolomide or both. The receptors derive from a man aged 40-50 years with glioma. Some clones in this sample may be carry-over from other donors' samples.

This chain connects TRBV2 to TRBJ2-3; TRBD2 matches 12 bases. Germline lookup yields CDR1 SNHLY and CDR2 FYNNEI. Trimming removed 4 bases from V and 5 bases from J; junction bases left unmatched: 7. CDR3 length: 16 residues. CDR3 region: CASSGTSGGLGDTQYF. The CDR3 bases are TGTGCCAGCAGTGGAACTAGCGGGGGGTTGGGAGATACGCAGTATTTT. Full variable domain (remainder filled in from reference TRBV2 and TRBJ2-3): EPEVTQTPSHQVTQMGQEVILRCVPISNHLYFYWYRQILGQKVEFLVSFYNNEISEKSEIFDDQFSVERPDGSNFTLKIRSTKLEDSAMYFCASSGTSGGLGDTQYFGPGTRLTVL.

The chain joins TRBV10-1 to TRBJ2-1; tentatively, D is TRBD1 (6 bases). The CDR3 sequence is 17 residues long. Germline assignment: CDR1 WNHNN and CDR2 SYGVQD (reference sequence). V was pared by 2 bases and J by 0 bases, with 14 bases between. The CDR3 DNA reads TGCGCCAGCAGTGAGGAATGGGGGCGCCTCTCCTACAATGAGCAGTTCTTC. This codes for CASSEEWGRLSYNEQFF.

The CDR3 spells CASSPGVGGEKNEQFF. Here the CDR3 DNA reads TGTGCCAGCAGCCCTGGGGTGGGGGGGGAAAAGAATGAGCAGTTCTTC. The V call is TRBV11-2, the J call TRBJ2-1, with 7 bases identical to TRBD2. The V gene's germline CDR1 is SGHAT and CDR2 FQNNGV. Trimming at V came to 5 bases and at J to 7 bases, leaving 14 bases not matched to a gene. The length of the CDR3 is 16 residues.

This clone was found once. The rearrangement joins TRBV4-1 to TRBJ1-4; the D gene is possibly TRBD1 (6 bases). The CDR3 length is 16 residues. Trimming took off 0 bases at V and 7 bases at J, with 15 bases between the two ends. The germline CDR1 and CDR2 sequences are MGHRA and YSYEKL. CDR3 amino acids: CASSQDKGGLGEKLFF. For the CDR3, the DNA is TGCGCCAGCAGCCAAGATAAGGGGGGCTTAGGTGAAAAACTGTTTTTT.

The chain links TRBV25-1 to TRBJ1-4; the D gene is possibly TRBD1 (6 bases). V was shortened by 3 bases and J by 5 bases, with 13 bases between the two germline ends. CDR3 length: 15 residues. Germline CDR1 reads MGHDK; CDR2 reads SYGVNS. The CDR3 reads CASSDWQGNNEKLFF. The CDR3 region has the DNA TGTGCCAGCAGTGACTGGCAGGGGAACAATGAAAAACTGTTTTTT. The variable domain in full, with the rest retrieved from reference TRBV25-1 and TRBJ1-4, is EADIYQTPRYLVIGTGKKITLECSQTMGHDKMYWYQQDPGMELHLIHYSYGVNSTEKGDLSSESTVSRIRTEHFPLTLESARPSHTSQYLCASSDWQGNNEKLFFGSGTQLSVL.

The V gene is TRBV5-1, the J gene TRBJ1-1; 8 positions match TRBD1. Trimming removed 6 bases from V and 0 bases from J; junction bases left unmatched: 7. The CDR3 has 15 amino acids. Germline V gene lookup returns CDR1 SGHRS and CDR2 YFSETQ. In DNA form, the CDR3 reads TGCGCCAGCAACCCGGGACAGGCATTGAACACTGAAGCTTTCTTT. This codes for CASNPGQALNTEAFF. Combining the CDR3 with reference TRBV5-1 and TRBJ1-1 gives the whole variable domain KAGVTQTPRYLIKTRGQQVTLSCSPISGHRSVSWYQQTPGQGLQFLFEYFSETQRNKGNFPGRFSGRQFSNSRSEMNVSTLELGDSALYLCASNPGQALNTEAFFGQGTRLTVV.

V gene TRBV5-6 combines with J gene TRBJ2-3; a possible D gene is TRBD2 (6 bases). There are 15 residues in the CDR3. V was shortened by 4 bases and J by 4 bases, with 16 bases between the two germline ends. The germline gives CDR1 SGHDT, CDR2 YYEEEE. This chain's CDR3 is CASSRGLAVSDTQYF. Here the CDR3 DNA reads TGTGCCAGCAGCCGGGGGTTAGCGGTCTCAGATACGCAGTATTTT.

Here the CDR3 DNA reads TGTGCCAGCTCATTGAACGCCGGGACAGTCAATCAGCCCCAGCATTTT. Residues: CASSLNAGTVNQPQHF. The gene calls are TRBV18 and TRBJ1-5, with TRBD1 matching over 7 bases. Germline V gene sequence: CDR1 KGHSH, CDR2 LQKENI. Trimming removed 5 bases from V and 3 bases from J; junction bases left unmatched: 10. The CDR3 loop spans 16 amino acids.

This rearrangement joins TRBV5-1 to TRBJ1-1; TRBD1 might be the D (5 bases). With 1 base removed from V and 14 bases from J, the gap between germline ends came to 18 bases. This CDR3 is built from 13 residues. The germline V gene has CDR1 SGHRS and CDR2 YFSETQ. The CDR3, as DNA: TGCGCCAGCAGCTTGTCACTACAGGCCTATCTCTTCTTT. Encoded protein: CASSLSLQAYLFF.

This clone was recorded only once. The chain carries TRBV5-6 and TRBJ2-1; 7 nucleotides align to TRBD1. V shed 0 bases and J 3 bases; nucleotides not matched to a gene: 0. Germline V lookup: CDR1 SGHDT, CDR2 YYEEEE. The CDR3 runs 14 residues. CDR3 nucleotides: TGTGCCAGCAGCTTGGGACAGGGCTACAATGAGCAGTTCTTC. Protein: CASSLGQGYNEQFF.

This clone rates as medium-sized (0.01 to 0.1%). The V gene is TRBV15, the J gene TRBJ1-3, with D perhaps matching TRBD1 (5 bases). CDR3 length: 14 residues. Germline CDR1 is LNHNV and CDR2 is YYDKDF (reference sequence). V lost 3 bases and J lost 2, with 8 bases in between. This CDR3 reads CATSSLGAGNTIYF. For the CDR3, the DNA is TGTGCCACCAGCAGCCTAGGGGCTGGAAACACCATATATTTT.

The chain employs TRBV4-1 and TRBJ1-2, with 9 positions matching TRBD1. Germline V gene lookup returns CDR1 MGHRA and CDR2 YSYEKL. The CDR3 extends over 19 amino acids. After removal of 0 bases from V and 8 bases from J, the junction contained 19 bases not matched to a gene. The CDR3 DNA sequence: TGCGCCAGCAGCCAAGATAGTAGTGGACAGGGGAAGTTTCTTGGGGGCTACACCTTC. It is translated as CASSQDSSGQGKFLGGYTF.

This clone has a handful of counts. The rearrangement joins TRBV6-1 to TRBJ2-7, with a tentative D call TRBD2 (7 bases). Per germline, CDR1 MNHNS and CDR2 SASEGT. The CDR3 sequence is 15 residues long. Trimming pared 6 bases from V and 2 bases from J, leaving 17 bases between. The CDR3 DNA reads TGTGCCAGCAGCGGGGGGCGTACTCTGACCTACGAGCAGTACTTC. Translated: CASSGGRTLTYEQYF.

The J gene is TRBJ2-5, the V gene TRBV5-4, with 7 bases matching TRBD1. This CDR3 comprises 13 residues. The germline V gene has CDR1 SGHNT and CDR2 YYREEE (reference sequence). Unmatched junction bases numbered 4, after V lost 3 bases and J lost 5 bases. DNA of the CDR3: TGTGCCAGCAGCTCGGGACAGAGGGAGACCCAGTACTTC. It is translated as CASSSGQRETQYF.

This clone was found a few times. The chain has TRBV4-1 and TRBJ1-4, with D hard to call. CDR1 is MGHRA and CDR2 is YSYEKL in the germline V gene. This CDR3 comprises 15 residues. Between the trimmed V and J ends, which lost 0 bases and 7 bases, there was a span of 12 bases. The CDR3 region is CASSQEGRRSEKLFF. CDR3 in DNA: TGCGCCAGCAGCCAAGAAGGCAGGAGGAGTGAAAAACTGTTTTTT.

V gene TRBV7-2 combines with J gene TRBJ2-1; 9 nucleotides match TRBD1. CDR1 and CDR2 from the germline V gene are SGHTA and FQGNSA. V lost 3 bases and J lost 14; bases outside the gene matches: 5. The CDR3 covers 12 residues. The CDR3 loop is CASSLDRGREFF. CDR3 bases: TGTGCCAGCAGCTTGGACAGGGGTCGGGAGTTCTTC.

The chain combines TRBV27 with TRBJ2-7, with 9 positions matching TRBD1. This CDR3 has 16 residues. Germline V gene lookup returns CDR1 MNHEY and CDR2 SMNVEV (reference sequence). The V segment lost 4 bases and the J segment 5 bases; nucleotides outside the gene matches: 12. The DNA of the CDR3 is TGTGCCAGCAGTTCCCAAACAGGGGGCGGATTCAACGAGCAGTACTTC. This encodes CASSSQTGGGFNEQYF.

CDR3 sequence: CASGTESSGANVLTF. For the CDR3, the DNA is TGTGCCAGCGGGACGGAGAGCTCTGGGGCCAACGTCCTGACTTTC. The V and J genes are TRBV6-1 and TRBJ2-6; D tentatively fits TRBD1 or TRBD2 (5 bases each). This CDR3 is 15 amino acids long. Germline values: CDR1 MNHNS, CDR2 SASEGT. V was shortened by 8 bases and J by 0 bases, with 11 bases between the two germline ends.

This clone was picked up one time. The CDR3 sequence: CSVADSSFGSYGYTF. CDR3 in DNA: TGCAGCGTTGCGGATAGCTCGTTTGGTAGCTATGGCTACACCTTC. The chain uses TRBV29-1 and TRBJ1-2; D unclear. There are 15 residues in the CDR3. Deletions cut 4 bases from V and 4 bases from J, with 19 bases between. Looked up from germline, CDR1 is SQVTM and CDR2 is ANQGSEA.

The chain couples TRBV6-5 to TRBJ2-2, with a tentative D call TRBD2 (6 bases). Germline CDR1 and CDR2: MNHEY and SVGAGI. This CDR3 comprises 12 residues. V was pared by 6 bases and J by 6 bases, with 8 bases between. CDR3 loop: CASSRGSGELFF. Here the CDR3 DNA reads TGTGCCAGCAGCCGGGGGTCCGGGGAGCTGTTTTTT.

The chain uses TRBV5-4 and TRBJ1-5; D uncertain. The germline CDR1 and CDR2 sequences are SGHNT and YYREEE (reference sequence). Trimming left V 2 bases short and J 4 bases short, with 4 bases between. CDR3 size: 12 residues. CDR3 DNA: TGTGCCAGCAGCTTCGGTAATCAGCCCCAGCATTTT. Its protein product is CASSFGNQPQHF.

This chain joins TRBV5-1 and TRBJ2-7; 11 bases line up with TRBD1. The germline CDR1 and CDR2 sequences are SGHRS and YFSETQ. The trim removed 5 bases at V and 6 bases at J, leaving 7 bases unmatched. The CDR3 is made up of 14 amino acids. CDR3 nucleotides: TGCGCCAGCAGGAGGACAGGGGGCGTTCCCGAGCAGTACTTC. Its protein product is CASRRTGGVPEQYF. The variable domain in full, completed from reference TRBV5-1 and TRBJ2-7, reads KAGVTQTPRYLIKTRGQQVTLSCSPISGHRSVSWYQQTPGQGLQFLFEYFSETQRNKGNFPGRFSGRQFSNSRSEMNVSTLELGDSALYLCASRRTGGVPEQYFGPGTRLTVT.

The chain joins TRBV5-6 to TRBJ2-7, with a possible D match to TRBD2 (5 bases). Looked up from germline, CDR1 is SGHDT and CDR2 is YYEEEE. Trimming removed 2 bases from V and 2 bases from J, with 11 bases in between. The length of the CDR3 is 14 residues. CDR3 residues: CASSLGGNTYEQYF. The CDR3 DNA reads TGTGCCAGCAGCTTAGGAGGAAATACCTACGAGCAGTACTTC.

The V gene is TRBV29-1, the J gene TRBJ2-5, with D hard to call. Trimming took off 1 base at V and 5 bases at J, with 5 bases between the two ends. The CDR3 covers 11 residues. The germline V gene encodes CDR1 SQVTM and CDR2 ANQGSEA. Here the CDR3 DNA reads TGCAGCGTTGAAGTAGGGGAGACCCAGTACTTC. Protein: CSVEVGETQYF. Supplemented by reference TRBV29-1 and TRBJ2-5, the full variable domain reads SAVISQKPSRDICQRGTSLTIQCQVDSQVTMMFWYRQQPGQSLTLIATANQGSEATYESGFVIDKFPISRPNLTFSTLTVSNMSPEDSSIYLCSVEVGETQYFGPGTRLLVL.

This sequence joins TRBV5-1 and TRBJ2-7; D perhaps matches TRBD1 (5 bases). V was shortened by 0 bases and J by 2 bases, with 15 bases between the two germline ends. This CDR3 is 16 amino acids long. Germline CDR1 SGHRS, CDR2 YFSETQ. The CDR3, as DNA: TGCGCCAGCAGCTTGGCAGGAAGGGGCAGGCCCTACGAGCAGTACTTC. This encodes CASSLAGRGRPYEQYF.

The chain's CDR3 is CASSLGTRISGANVLTF. Written as DNA, the CDR3 is TGTGCCAGCAGCTTGGGGACTAGGATCTCTGGGGCCAACGTCCTGACTTTC. This chain connects TRBV5-4 to TRBJ2-6, with 7 bases lining up with TRBD2. The CDR3 is 17 residues long. Germline V gives CDR1 SGHNT, CDR2 YYREEE (reference sequence). Trimming took 0 bases from V and 0 from J; bases not matched to a gene: 3.

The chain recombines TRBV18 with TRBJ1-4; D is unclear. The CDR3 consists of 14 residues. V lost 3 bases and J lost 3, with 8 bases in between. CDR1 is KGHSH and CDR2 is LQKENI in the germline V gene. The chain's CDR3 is CASSPLGPNEKLFF. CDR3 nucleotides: TGTGCCAGCTCACCCCTGGGCCCTAATGAAAAACTGTTTTTT. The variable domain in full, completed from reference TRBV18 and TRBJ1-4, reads NAGVMQNPRHLVRRRGQEARLRCSPMKGHSHVYWYRQLPEEGLKFMVYLQKENIIDESGMPKERFSAEFPKEGPSILRIQQVVRGDSAAYFCASSPLGPNEKLFFGSGTQLSVL.

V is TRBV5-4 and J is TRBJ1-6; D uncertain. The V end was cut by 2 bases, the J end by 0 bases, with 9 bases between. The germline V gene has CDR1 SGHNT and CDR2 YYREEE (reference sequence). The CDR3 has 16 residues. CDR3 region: CASSFRFSSYNSPLHF. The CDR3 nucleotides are TGTGCCAGCAGCTTCAGGTTTAGCTCCTATAATTCACCCCTCCACTTT.

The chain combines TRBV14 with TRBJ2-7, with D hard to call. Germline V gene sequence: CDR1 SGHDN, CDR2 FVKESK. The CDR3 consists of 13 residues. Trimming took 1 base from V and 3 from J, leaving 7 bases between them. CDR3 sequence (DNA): TGTGCCAGCAGCCAAGGACTGCGCTACGAGCAGTACTTC. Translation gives CASSQGLRYEQYF.